The text below deals with one T cell receptor beta chain. Trimming took 6 bases from V and 2 from J; bases not matched to a gene: 8. CDR1 and CDR2 from the germline V gene are SEHNR and FQNEAQ (reference sequence). The CDR3 extends over 17 amino acids. This sample is part of a study of blood T cell repertoires in COVID-19. At the level of the study: Whether acute or convalescent, the COVID-19 samples came from the United States, Italy and Spain. Sources were T cells, B-cell-depleted T cells, or PBMCs; the material itself was cDNA or gDNA.

Authors' data handling: Using reference gene primer amplification, nucleated cell counts were estimated. Only in-frame clones appear in the TCRdb table, and some are missing; sequencing was by immunoSEQ multiplex PCR. The V and J calls and the clone size are those of that table, but D and trimming were determined from the DNA. The table lists some 95,000 clones, roughly 87% of them singletons. The specimen sequenced was peripheral blood. The clonotype comes from a man in his 70s with acute or convalescent COVID-19. V gene TRBV7-9 combines with J gene TRBJ2-2; the match to TRBD2 covers 11 bases. The chain's CDR3 is CASRTELAGVNTGELFF. The CDR3 DNA reads TGTGCCAGCAGGACAGAACTAGCGGGGGTTAACACCGGGGAGCTGTTTTTT.